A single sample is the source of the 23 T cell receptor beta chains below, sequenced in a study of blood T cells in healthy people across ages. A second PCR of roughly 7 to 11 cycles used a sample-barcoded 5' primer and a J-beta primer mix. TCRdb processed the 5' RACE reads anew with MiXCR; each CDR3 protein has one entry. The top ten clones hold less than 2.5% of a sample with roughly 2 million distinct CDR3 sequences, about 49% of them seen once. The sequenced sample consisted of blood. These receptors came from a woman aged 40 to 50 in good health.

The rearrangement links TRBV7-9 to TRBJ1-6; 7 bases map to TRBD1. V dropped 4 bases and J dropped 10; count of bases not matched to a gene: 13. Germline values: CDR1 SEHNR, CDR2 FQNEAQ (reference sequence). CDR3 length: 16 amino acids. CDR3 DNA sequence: TGTGCCAGCAGCTCGACCAGACAGGGTGTAGGGTCACCCCTCCACTTT. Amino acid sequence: CASSSTRQGVGSPLHF.

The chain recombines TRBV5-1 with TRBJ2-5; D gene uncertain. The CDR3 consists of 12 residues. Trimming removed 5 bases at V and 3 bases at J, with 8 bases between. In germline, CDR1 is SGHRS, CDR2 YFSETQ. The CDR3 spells CASRKSEETQYF. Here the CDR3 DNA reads TGCGCCAGCAGGAAGAGCGAAGAGACCCAGTACTTC.

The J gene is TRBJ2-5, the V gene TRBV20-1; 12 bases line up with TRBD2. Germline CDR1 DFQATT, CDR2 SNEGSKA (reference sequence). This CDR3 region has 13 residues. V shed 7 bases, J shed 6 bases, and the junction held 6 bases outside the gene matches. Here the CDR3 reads CSELAGGRKTQYF. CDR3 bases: TGCAGTGAGCTAGCGGGGGGGCGGAAGACCCAGTACTTC.

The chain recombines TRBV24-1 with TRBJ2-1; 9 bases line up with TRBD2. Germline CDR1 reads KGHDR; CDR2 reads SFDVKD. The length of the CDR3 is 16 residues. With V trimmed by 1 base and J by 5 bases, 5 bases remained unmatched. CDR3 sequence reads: CATSDFSGGPNNEQFF. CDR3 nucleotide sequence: TGTGCCACCAGTGATTTTAGCGGGGGTCCTAACAATGAGCAGTTCTTC.

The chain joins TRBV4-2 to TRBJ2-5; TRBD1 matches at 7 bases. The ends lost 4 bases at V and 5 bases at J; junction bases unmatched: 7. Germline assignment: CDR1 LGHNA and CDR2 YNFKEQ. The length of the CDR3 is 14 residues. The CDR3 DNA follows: TGTGCCAGCAGCCCCAGGGGGTTCGGTGAGACCCAGTACTTC. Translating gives CASSPRGFGETQYF.

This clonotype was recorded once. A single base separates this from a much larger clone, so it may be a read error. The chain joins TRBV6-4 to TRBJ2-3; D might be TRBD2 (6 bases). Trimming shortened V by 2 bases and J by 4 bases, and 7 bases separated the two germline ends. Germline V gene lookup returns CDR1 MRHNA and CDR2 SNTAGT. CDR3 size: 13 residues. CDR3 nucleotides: TGTGCCAGCAGTGACGGGGAGGCAGATACGCAGTATTTT. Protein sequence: CASSDGEADTQYF.

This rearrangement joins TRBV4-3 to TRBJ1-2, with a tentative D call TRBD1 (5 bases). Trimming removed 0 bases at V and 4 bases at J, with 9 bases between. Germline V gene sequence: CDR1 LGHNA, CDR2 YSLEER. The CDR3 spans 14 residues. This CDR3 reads CASSQDTGSYGYTF. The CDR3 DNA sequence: TGCGCCAGCAGCCAAGACACAGGTTCCTATGGCTACACCTTC.

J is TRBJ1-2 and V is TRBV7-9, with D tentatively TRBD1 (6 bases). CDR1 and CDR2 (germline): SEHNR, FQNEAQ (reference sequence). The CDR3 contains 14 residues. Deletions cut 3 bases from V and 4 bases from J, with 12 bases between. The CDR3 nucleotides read TGTGCCAGCAGCTTGGGACACCCTCTCTATGGCTACACCTTC. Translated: CASSLGHPLYGYTF.

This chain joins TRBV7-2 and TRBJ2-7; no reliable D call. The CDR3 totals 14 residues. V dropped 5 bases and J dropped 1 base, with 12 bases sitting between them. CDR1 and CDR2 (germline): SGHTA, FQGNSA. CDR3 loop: CASSVGRTSYEQYF. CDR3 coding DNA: TGTGCCAGCAGCGTGGGTCGCACTTCCTACGAGCAGTACTTC.

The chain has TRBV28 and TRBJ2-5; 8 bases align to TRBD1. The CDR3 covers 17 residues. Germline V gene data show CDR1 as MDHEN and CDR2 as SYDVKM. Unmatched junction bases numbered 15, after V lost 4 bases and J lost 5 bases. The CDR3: CASSYLPGQGARETQYF. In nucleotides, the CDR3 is TGTGCCAGCAGTTACCTTCCGGGGCAGGGGGCACGGGAGACCCAGTACTTC.

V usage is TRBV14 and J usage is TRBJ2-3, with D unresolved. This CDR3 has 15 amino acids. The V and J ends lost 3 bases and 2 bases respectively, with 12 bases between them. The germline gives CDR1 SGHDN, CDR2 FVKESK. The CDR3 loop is CASSHNPGATDTQYF. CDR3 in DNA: TGTGCCAGCAGCCACAATCCTGGAGCCACAGATACGCAGTATTTT. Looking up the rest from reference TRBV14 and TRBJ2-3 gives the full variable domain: EAGVTQFPSHSVIEKGQTVTLRCDPISGHDNLYWYRRVMGKEIKFLLHFVKESKQDESGMPNNRFLAERTGGTYSTLKVQPAELEDSGVYFCASSHNPGATDTQYFGPGTRLTVL.

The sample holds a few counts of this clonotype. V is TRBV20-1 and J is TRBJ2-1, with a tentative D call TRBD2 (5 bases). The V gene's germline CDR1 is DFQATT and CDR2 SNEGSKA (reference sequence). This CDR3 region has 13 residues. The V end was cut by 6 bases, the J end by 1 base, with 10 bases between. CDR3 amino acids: CSAREWSYNEQFF. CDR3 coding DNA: TGCAGTGCGAGGGAATGGTCCTACAATGAGCAGTTCTTC.

As DNA, the CDR3 is TGCAGCGTGGACCGGACTATCTCGGCAGATACGCAGTATTTT. Amino acids: CSVDRTISADTQYF. The chain joins TRBV29-1 to TRBJ2-3; maybe TRBD2 (6 bases). The CDR3 totals 14 residues. Trimming stripped 6 bases from V and 4 bases from J, with 17 bases between. Germline V gene data show CDR1 as SQVTM and CDR2 as ANQGSEA.

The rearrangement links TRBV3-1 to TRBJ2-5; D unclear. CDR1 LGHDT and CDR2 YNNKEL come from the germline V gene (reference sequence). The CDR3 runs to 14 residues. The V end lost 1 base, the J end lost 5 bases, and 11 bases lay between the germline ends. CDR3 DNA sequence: TGTGCCAGCAGCCAAGTTGGAAGGTGGGAGACCCAGTACTTC. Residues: CASSQVGRWETQYF.

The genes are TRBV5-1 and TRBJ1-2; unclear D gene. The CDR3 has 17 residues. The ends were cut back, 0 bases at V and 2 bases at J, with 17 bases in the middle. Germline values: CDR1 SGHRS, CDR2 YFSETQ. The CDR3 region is CASSLAVSAGGNYGYTF. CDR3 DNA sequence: TGCGCCAGCAGCTTGGCCGTGTCGGCAGGTGGGAACTATGGCTACACCTTC.

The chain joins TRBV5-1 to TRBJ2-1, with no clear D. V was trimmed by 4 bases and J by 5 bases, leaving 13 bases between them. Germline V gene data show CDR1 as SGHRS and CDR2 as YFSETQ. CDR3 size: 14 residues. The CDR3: CASSLGGWDNEQFF. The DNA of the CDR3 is TGCGCCAGCAGCCTAGGTGGTTGGGACAATGAGCAGTTCTTC.

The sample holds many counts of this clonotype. CDR3 protein: CASSLLVETQYF. CDR3 in DNA: TGTGCCAGCAGCTTGCTGGTGGAGACCCAGTACTTC. The V gene is TRBV7-8, the J gene TRBJ2-5; D remains unclear. V was clipped by 3 bases and J by 5 bases, with 7 bases between them. The CDR3 extends over 12 amino acids. Germline V lookup: CDR1 SGHVS, CDR2 FQNEAQ.

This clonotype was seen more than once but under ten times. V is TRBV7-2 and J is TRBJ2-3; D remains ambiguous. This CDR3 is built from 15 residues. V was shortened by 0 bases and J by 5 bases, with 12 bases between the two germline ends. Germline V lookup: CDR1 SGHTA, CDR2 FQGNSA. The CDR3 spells CASSLAVTLVDTQYF. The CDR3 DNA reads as TGTGCCAGCAGCTTAGCCGTCACCCTCGTAGATACGCAGTATTTT.

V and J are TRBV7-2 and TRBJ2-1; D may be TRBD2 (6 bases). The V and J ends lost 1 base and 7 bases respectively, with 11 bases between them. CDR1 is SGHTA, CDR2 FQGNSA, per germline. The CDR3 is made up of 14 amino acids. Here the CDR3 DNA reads TGTGCCAGCAGCTTAGGAACTAGCATAAATGAGCAGTTCTTC. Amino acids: CASSLGTSINEQFF.

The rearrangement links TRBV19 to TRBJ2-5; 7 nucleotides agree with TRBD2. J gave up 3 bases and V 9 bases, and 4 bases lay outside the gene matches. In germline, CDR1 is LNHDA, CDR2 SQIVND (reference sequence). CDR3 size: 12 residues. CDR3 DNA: TGTGCCAGGAGGGACTACGAAGAGACCCAGTACTTC. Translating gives CARRDYEETQYF. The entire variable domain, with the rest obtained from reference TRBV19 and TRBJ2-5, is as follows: DGGITQSPKYLFRKEGQNVTLSCEQNLNHDAMYWYRQDPGQGLRLIYYSQIVNDFQKGDIAEGYSVSREKKESFPLTVTSAQKNPTAFYLCARRDYEETQYFGPGTRLLVL.

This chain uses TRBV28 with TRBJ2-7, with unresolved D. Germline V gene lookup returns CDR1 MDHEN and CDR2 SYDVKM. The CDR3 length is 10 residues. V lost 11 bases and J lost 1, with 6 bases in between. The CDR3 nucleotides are TGTGCCGTTGGATCCTACGAGCAGTACTTC. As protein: CAVGSYEQYF.

The CDR3 loop reads CSARDFYYEQYF. CDR3 coding DNA: TGCAGTGCTCGGGACTTCTATTACGAGCAGTACTTC. The V gene is TRBV20-1, the J gene TRBJ2-7, with a weak D call TRBD2 (6 bases). This CDR3 region has 12 residues. V was trimmed by 5 bases and J by 4 bases, leaving 12 bases between them. The germline CDR1 and CDR2 sequences are DFQATT and SNEGSKA (reference sequence).

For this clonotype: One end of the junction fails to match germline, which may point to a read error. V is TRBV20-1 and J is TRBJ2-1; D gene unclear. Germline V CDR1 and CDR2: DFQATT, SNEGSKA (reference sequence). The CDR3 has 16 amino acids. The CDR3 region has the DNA TGCAGTGCTAGAGATCTTAATAGGGCAACCAACAATGTGCAGTTCTTC. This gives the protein CSARDLNRATNNVQFF.